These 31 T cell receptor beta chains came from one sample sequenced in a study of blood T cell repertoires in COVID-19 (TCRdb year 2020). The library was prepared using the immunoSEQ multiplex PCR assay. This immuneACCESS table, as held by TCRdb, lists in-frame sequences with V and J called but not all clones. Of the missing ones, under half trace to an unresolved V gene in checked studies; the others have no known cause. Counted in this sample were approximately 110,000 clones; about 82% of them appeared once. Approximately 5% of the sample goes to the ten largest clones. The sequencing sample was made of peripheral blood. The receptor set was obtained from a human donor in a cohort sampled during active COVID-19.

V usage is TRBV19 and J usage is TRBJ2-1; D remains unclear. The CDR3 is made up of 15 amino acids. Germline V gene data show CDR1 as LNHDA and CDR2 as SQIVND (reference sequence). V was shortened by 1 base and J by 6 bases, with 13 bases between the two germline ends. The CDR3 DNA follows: TGTGCCAGTAGTATAGGTCTTCGACAACCCAATGAGCAGTTCTTC. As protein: CASSIGLRQPNEQFF. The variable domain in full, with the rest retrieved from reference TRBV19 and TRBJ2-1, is DGGITQSPKYLFRKEGQNVTLSCEQNLNHDAMYWYRQDPGQGLRLIYYSQIVNDFQKGDIAEGYSVSREKKESFPLTVTSAQKNPTAFYLCASSIGLRQPNEQFFGPGTRLTVL.

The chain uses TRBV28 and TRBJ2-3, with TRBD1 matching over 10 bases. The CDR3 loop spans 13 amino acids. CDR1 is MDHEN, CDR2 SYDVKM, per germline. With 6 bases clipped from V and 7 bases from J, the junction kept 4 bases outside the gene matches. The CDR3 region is CASSRTGGNTQYF. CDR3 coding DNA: TGTGCCAGCAGCAGGACAGGGGGAAATACGCAGTATTTT. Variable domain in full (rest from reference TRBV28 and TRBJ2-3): DVKVTQSSRYLVKRTGEKVFLECVQDMDHENMFWYRQDPGLGLRLIYFSYDVKMKEKGDIPEGYSVSREKKERFSLILESASTNQTSMYLCASSRTGGNTQYFGPGTRLTVL.

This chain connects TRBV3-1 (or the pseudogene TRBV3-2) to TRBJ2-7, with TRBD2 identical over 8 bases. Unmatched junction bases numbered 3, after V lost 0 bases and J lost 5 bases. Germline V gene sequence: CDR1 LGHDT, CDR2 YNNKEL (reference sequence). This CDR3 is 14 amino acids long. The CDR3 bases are TGTGCCAGCAGCCAAGATTGGCGGGAGGACGAGCAGTACTTC. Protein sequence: CASSQDWREDEQYF.

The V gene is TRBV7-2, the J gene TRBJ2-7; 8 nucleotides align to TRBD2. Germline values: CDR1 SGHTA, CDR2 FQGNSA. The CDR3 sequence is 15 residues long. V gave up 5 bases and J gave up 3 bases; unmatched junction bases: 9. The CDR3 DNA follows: TGTGCCAGCAGCATAAGTAGCGGGGCCTACTACGAGCAGTACTTC. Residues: CASSISSGAYYEQYF.

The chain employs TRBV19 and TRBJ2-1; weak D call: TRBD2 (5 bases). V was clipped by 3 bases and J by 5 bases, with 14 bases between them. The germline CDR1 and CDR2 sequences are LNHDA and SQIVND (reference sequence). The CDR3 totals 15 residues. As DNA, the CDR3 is TGTGCCAGTAGTATTCTTGATGGAGGTGACAATGAGCAGTTCTTC. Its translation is CASSILDGGDNEQFF.

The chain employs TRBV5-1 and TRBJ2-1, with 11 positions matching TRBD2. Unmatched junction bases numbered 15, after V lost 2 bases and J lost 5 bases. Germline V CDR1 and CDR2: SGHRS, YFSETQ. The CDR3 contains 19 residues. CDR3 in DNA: TGCGCCAGCAGCTTCGCCCCAATGCTTAGCGGGAGGGCCCACAATGAGCAGTTCTTC. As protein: CASSFAPMLSGRAHNEQFF. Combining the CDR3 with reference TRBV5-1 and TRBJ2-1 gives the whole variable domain KAGVTQTPRYLIKTRGQQVTLSCSPISGHRSVSWYQQTPGQGLQFLFEYFSETQRNKGNFPGRFSGRQFSNSRSEMNVSTLELGDSALYLCASSFAPMLSGRAHNEQFFGPGTRLTVL.

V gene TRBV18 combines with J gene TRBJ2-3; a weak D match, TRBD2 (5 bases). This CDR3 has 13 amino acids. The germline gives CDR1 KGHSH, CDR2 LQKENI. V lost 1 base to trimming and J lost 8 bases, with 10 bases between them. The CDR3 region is CASSPLPEGTQYF. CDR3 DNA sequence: TGTGCCAGCTCACCACTCCCTGAGGGTACGCAGTATTTT.

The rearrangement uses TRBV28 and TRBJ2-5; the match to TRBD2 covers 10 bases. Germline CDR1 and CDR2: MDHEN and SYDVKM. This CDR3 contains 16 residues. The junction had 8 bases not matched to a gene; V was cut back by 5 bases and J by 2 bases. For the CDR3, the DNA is TGTGCCAGCAGTCCCGGTAGCGGGAGGTGGCAAGAGACCCAGTACTTC. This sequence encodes CASSPGSGRWQETQYF.

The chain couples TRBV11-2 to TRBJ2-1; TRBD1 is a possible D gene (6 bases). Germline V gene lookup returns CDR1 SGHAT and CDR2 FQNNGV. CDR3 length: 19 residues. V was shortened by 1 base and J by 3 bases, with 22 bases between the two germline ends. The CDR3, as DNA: TGTGCCAGCAGCTTAGTAGGTATAGGGGGACGGCTGGGCTACAATGAGCAGTTCTTC. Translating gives CASSLVGIGGRLGYNEQFF.

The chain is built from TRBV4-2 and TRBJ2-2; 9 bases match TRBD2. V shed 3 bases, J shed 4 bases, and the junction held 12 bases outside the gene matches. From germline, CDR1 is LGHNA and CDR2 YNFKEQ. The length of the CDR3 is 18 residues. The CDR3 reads CASSQGLGGRVGTGELFF. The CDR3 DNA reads TGTGCCAGCAGCCAGGGTCTCGGCGGGAGGGTCGGCACCGGGGAGCTGTTTTTT.

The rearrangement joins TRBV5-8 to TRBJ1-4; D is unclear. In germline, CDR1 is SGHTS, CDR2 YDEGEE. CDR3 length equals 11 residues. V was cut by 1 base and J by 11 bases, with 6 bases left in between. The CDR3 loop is CASSLWEKLFF. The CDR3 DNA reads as TGTGCCAGCAGCTTGTGGGAGAAACTGTTTTTT. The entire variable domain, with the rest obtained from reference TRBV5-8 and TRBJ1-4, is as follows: EAGVTQSPTHLIKTRGQQATLRCSPISGHTSVYWYQQALGLGLQFLLWYDEGEERNRGNFPPRFSGRQFPNYSSELNVNALELEDSALYLCASSLWEKLFFGSGTQLSVL.

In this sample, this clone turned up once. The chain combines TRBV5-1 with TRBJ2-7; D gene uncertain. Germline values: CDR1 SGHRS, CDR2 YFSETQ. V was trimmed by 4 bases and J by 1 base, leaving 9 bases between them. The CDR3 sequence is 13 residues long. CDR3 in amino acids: CASSAGESYEQYF. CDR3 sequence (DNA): TGCGCCAGCAGCGCAGGCGAATCCTACGAGCAGTACTTC.

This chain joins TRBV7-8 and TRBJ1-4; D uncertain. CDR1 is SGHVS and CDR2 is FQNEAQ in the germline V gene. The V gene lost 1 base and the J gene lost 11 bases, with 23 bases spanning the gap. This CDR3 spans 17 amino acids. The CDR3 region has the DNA TGTGCCAGCAGCTTAGGCCAACCTCCTCGGGGTACTTACAAACTGTTTTTT. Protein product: CASSLGQPPRGTYKLFF.

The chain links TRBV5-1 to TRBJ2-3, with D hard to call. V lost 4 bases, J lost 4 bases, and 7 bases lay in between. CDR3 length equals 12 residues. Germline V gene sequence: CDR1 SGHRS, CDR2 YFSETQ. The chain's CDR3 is CASSSSSDTQYF. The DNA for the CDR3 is TGCGCCAGCAGCAGTAGCTCAGATACGCAGTATTTT.

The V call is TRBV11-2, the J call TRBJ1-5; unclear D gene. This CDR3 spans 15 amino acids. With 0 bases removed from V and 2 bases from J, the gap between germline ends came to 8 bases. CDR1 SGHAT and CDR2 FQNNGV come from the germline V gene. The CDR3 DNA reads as TGTGCCAGCAGCTTAGACTCCTTCGGCAATCAGCCCCAGCATTTT. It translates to CASSLDSFGNQPQHF.

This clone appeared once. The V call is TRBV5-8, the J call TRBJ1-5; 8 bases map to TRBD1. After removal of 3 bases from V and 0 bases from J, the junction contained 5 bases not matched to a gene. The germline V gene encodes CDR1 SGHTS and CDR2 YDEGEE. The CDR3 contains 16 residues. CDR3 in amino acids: CASSSRTGNSNQPQHF. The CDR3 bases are TGTGCCAGCAGCTCCCGGACAGGGAATAGCAATCAGCCCCAGCATTTT.

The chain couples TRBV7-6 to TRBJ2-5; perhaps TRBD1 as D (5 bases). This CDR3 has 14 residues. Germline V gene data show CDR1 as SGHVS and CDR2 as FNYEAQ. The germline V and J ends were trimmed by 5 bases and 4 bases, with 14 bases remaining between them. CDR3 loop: CASSPPGRGETQYF. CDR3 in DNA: TGTGCCAGCAGCCCCCCCGGAAGGGGAGAGACCCAGTACTTC. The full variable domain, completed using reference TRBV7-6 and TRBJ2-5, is GAGVSQSPRYKVTKRGQDVALRCDPISGHVSLYWYRQALGQGPEFLTYFNYEAQQDKSGLPNDRFSAERPEGSISTLTIQRTEQRDSAMYRCASSPPGRGETQYFGPGTRLLVL.

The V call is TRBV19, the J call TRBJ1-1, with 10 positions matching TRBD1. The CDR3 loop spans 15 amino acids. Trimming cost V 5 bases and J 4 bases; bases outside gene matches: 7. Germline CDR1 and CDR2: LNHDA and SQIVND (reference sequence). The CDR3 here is CASSHDRGLATEAFF. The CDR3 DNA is TGTGCCAGTAGTCATGACAGGGGGCTGGCCACTGAAGCTTTCTTT.

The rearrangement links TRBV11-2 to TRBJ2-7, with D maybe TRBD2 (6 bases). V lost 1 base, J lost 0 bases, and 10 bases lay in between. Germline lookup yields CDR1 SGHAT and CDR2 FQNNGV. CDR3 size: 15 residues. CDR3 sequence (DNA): TGTGCCAGCAGCTTAGGGGGAGGTTACTCCTACGAGCAGTACTTC. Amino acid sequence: CASSLGGGYSYEQYF.

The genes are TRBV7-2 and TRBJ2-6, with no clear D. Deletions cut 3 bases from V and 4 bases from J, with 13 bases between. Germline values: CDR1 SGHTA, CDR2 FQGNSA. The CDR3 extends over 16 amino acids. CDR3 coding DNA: TGTGCCAGCAGCTTCTCTTCAGGTGCCGGGGCCAACGTCCTGACTTTC. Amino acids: CASSFSSGAGANVLTF. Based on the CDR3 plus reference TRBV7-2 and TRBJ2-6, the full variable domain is GAGVSQSPSNKVTEKGKDVELRCDPISGHTALYWYRQSLGQGLEFLIYFQGNSAPDKSGLPSDRFSAERTGGSVSTLTIQRTQQEDSAVYLCASSFSSGAGANVLTFGAGSRLTVL.

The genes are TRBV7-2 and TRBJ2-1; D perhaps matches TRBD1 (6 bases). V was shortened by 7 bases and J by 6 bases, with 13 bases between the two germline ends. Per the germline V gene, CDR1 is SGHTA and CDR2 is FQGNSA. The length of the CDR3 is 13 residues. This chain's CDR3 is CASTPVQGNEQFF. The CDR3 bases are TGTGCCAGCACGCCTGTACAGGGCAATGAGCAGTTCTTC.

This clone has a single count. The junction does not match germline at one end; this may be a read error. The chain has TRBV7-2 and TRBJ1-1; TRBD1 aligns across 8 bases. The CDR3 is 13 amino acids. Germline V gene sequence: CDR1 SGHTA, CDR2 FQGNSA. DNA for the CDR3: TGTGCCATCAGCAGGGGGCTGAACACTGAAGCTTTCTTT. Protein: CAISRGLNTEAFF. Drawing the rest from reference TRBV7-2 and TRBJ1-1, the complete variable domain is GAGVSQSPSNKVTEKGKDVELRCDPISGHTALYWYRQSLGQGLEFLIYFQGNSAPDKSGLPSDRFSAERTGGSVSTLTIQRTQQEDSAVYLCAISRGLNTEAFFGQGTRLTVV.

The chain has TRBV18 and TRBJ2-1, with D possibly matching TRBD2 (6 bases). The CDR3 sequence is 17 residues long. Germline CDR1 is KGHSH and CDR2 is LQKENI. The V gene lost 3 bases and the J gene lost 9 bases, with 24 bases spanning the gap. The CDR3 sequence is CASSPPGGPGLGGEQFF. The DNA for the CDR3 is TGTGCCAGCTCACCTCCCGGAGGGCCGGGTCTGGGGGGTGAGCAGTTCTTC.

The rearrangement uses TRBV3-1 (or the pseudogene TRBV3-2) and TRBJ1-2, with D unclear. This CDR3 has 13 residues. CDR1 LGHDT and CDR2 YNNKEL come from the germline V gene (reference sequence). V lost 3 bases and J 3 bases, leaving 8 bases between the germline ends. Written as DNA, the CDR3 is TGTGCCAGCAGCCAGTCACAGTACTATGGCTACACCTTC. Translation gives CASSQSQYYGYTF.

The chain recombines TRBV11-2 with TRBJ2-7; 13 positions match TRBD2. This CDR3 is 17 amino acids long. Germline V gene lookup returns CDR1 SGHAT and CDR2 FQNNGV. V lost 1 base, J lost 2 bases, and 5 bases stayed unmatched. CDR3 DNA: TGTGCCAGCAGCTTAGGTCCAGGACTAGCGGGAGCCTACGAGCAGTACTTC. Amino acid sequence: CASSLGPGLAGAYEQYF.

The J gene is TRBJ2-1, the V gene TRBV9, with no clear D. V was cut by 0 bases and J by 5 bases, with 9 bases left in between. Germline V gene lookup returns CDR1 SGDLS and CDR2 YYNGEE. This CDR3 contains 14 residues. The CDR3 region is CASSVVGTDNEQFF. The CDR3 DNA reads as TGTGCCAGCAGCGTAGTTGGTACAGACAATGAGCAGTTCTTC.

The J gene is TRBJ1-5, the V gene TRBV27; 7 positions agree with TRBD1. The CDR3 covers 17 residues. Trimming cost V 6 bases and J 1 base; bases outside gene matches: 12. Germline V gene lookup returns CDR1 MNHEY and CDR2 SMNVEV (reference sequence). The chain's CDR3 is CASSKRTGDVSNQPQHF. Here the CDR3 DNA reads TGTGCCAGCAGCAAGAGAACAGGGGATGTAAGCAATCAGCCCCAGCATTTT.

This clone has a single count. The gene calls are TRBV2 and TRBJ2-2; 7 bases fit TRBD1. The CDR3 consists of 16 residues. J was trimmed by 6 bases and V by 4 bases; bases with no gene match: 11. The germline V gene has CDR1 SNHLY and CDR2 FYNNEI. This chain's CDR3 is CASSATGTAAPGELFF. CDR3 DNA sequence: TGTGCCAGCAGTGCAACCGGGACAGCCGCGCCCGGGGAGCTGTTTTTT.

The DNA for the CDR3 is TGTGCCAGCAGCCGGACAGGGTATCAAAGAGCTTTCTTT. This gives the protein CASSRTGYQRAFF. The V call is TRBV3-1 (or the pseudogene TRBV3-2), the J call TRBJ1-1, with 8 bases identical to TRBD1. CDR1 LGHDT and CDR2 YNNKEL come from the germline V gene (reference sequence). The CDR3 runs 13 residues. The V and J ends lost 4 bases and 10 bases, in that order; junction bases with no gene match: 8.

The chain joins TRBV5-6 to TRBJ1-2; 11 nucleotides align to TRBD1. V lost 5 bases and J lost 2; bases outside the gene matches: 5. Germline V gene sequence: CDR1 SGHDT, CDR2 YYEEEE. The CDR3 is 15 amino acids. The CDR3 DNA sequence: TGTGCCAGCAGATTCGGACAGGGGGCGAACTATGGCTACACCTTC. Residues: CASRFGQGANYGYTF.

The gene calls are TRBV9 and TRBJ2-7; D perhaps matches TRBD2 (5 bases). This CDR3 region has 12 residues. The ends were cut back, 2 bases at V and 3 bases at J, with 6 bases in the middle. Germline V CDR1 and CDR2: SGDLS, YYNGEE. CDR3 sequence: CASSVGDYEQYF. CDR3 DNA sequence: TGTGCCAGCAGCGTGGGAGACTACGAGCAGTACTTC.